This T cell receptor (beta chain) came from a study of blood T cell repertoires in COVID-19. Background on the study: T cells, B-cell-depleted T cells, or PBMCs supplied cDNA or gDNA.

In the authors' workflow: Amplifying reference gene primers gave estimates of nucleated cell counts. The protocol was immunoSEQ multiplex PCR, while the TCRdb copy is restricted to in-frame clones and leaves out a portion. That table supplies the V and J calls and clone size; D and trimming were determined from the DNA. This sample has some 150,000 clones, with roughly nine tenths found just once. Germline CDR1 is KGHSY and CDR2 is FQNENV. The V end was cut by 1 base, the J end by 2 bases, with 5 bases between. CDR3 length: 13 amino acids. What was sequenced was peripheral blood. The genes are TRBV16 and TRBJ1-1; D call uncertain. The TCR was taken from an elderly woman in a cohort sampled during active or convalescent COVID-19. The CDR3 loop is CASSQLANTEAFF. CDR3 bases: TGTGCCAGCAGCCAATTGGCTAACACTGAAGCTTTCTTT.